These 27 T cell receptor beta chains share one sample of origin, sequenced in a study of T-cell memory formation after mild COVID-19. TCRdb independently ran MiXCR on the 5' RACE reads; one entry per CDR3 protein. The sample holds about 340,000 distinct CDR3 sequences; about an eighth are singletons and the top ten take around 21%. Sample: PBMCs or a T cell subset sorted from them (not recorded which). Receptor source: a man between 18 and 35 years old who had mild COVID-19 (a few samples of this study predate the infection). Cell type and time point are not known.

The rearrangement links TRBV29-1 to TRBJ1-1; D not certain. The CDR3 has 11 residues. Germline V lookup: CDR1 SQVTM, CDR2 ANQGSEA. V dropped 6 bases and J dropped 2 bases, with 7 bases sitting between them. The CDR3 loop reads CSVAVNTEAFF. CDR3 coding DNA: TGCAGCGTGGCAGTCAACACTGAAGCTTTCTTT.

This clonotype was counted at least ten times. V is TRBV12-3 or TRBV12-4 and J is TRBJ2-1; D possibly corresponds to TRBD1 (5 bases). Trimming removed 8 bases from V and 8 bases from J, with 13 bases in between. The CDR3 contains 12 residues. For the CDR3, the DNA is TGTGCCAGCGCCCCAGGGCGCGATGAGCAGTTCTTC. It codes for CASAPGRDEQFF.

The chain links TRBV28 to TRBJ2-7; TRBD1 aligns across 11 bases. Losses at the gene ends were 4 bases for V and 6 bases for J; bases not matched to a gene: 5. The CDR3 runs to 14 residues. Germline-derived CDR1 and CDR2 are MDHEN and SYDVKM. CDR3 DNA sequence: TGTGCCAGCAGTTCAGGGGGGACAGGGGGCGAGCAGTACGTC. It translates to CASSSGGTGGEQYV.

The chain combines TRBV9 with TRBJ2-1; D ambiguous. This CDR3 has 15 amino acids. The germline V gene encodes CDR1 SGDLS and CDR2 YYNGEE. The ends were cut back, 1 base at V and 6 bases at J, with 14 bases in the middle. CDR3 coding DNA: TGTGCCAGCAGCGTATGGGGATTGGGAAGCAATGAGCAGTTCTTC. Translation: CASSVWGLGSNEQFF.

This clonotype was detected only a few times. The J gene is TRBJ2-3, the V gene TRBV7-2; a weak D match, TRBD1 (6 bases). The CDR3 consists of 16 residues. Germline lookup yields CDR1 SGHTA and CDR2 FQGNSA. V lost 1 base and J 3 bases, leaving 14 bases between the germline ends. The CDR3 spells CASSLGAHRVTDTQYF. The DNA of the CDR3 is TGTGCCAGCAGCTTAGGGGCTCACAGGGTTACAGATACGCAGTATTTT.

This chain joins TRBV6-1 and TRBJ2-7; 7 nucleotides line up with TRBD1. Losses at the gene ends were 2 bases for V and 3 bases for J; bases not matched to a gene: 1. This CDR3 spans 13 amino acids. Germline CDR1 reads MNHNS; CDR2 reads SASEGT. CDR3 nucleotides: TGTGCCAGCAGTGAACAGGGGGACTACGAGCAGTACGTC. Protein sequence: CASSEQGDYEQYV.

The chain couples TRBV7-2 to TRBJ2-7; the match to TRBD1 covers 9 bases. This CDR3 has 15 residues. CDR1 and CDR2 from the germline V gene are SGHTA and FQGNSA. With 5 bases clipped from V and 2 bases from J, the junction kept 7 bases outside the gene matches. DNA of the CDR3: TGTGCCAGCAGCCAACTGGGACAGGGACCCTACGAGCAGTACTTC. Translated, it gives CASSQLGQGPYEQYF.

This clonotype was seen more than once but under ten times. J is TRBJ1-1 and V is TRBV7-3; 8 bases align to TRBD1. Germline lookup yields CDR1 SGHTA and CDR2 FQGTGA. This CDR3 comprises 12 residues. V was pared by 4 bases and J by 7 bases, with 2 bases of the junction left unmatched. The CDR3 is CASSSTGVEAFF. As DNA, the CDR3 is TGTGCCAGCAGCTCGACAGGGGTTGAAGCTTTCTTT.

This clonotype was seen a few times. The chain combines TRBV4-3 with TRBJ1-5, with D uncertain. This CDR3 region has 15 residues. In germline, CDR1 is LGHNA, CDR2 YSLEER. V was pared by 0 bases and J by 3 bases, with 9 bases between. Here the CDR3 DNA reads TGCGCCAGCAGCCAAGATTGGGGTTTCAATCAGCCCCAGCATTTT. Its translation: CASSQDWGFNQPQHF.

This clonotype was recorded many times. V is TRBV27 and J is TRBJ1-1; possible D gene TRBD1, 5 bases. The germline V and J ends were trimmed by 5 bases and 7 bases, with 17 bases remaining between them. The CDR3 is 14 amino acids. Germline V gene lookup returns CDR1 MNHEY and CDR2 SMNVEV (reference sequence). The CDR3 DNA sequence: TGTGCCAGCAGTCCCCTGCAGGGAGGGGTTGAAGCTTTCTTT. It is translated as CASSPLQGGVEAFF.

This clonotype was seen ten or more times. This chain joins TRBV11-2 and TRBJ2-7; 9 nucleotides align to TRBD1. The CDR3 consists of 13 residues. Germline V gene lookup returns CDR1 SGHAT and CDR2 FQNNGV. V shed 5 bases, J shed 9 bases, and the junction held 8 bases outside the gene matches. The DNA for the CDR3 is TGTGCCAGCAGCCCGGACCACAGGGGGCGGCAGTACGTC. It translates to CASSPDHRGRQYV.

This chain links TRBV11-3 with TRBJ2-1, with D maybe TRBD1 (5 bases). V dropped 2 bases and J dropped 7 bases, with 9 bases sitting between them. This CDR3 comprises 13 residues. The germline CDR1 and CDR2 sequences are SGHNT and YENEEA. The CDR3 DNA reads as TGTGCCAGCAGCTTACAGGGTGCGAATGAGCAGTTCTTC. It translates to CASSLQGANEQFF.

The chain is built from TRBV27 and TRBJ2-3; D is possibly TRBD2 (6 bases). This CDR3 has 16 residues. V was shortened by 6 bases and J by 2 bases, with 18 bases between the two germline ends. CDR1 and CDR2 (germline): MNHEY, SMNVEV (reference sequence). CDR3 protein: CASRRLAGRTTDTQYF. DNA of the CDR3: TGTGCCAGCAGGCGGTTGGCGGGACGTACCACAGATACGCAGTATTTT.

This chain connects TRBV7-6 to TRBJ2-7, with a weak D call TRBD2 (6 bases). V lost 5 bases and J lost 1, with 18 bases in between. The CDR3 loop spans 16 amino acids. The germline CDR1 and CDR2 sequences are SGHVS and FNYEAQ. DNA for the CDR3: TGTGCCAGCAGCCCGGTGGGCGGGACTGCGTCCTACGAGCAGTACTTC. This codes for CASSPVGGTASYEQYF.

This clonotype was seen a few times. The J gene is TRBJ1-5, the V gene TRBV2; D may be TRBD1 (5 bases). Germline V gene data show CDR1 as SNHLY and CDR2 as FYNNEI. The CDR3 totals 13 residues. Between the trimmed V and J ends, which lost 11 bases and 9 bases, there was a span of 20 bases. The CDR3 sequence: CAGSGTPFRPQHF. CDR3 DNA sequence: TGTGCCGGTTCCGGGACTCCCTTTAGGCCCCAGCATTTT. Full variable domain (outside the CDR3, taken from reference TRBV2 and TRBJ1-5): EPEVTQTPSHQVTQMGQEVILRCVPISNHLYFYWYRQILGQKVEFLVSFYNNEISEKSEIFDDQFSVERPDGSNFTLKIRSTKLEDSAMYFCAGSGTPFRPQHFGDGTRLSIL.

The chain combines TRBV12-3 or TRBV12-4 with TRBJ2-3, with TRBD2 matching over 8 bases. CDR3 length equals 16 residues. J lost 2 bases, V lost 1 base, and 5 bases had no gene match. Here the CDR3 reads CASSLGGGGNTDTQYF. The CDR3, as DNA: TGTGCCAGCAGTTTAGGTGGCGGGGGGAACACAGATACGCAGTATTTT.

This clonotype was observed many times. The gene calls are TRBV7-9 and TRBJ1-1; TRBD1 matches 7 bases. CDR1 and CDR2 from the germline V gene are SEHNR and FQNEAQ (reference sequence). The CDR3 extends over 13 amino acids. V lost 7 bases and J lost 6; bases outside the gene matches: 8. The CDR3 protein is CASIEGAGAEAFF. The CDR3 nucleotides are TGTGCCAGCATCGAGGGGGCCGGCGCTGAAGCTTTCTTT.

About this clonotype: At one boundary the junction diverges from the germline segment, which might be a read error. The V and J genes are TRBV5-1 and TRBJ2-2; TRBD1 is a possible D gene (6 bases). CDR1 and CDR2 (germline): SGHRS, YFSETQ. This CDR3 has 16 amino acids. The DNA for the CDR3 is TGCGCCAGCAGCTTGGTCTGGGGGCTTAACACCGGGAAGCTGTTTTTT. It specifies CASSLVWGLNTGKLFF.

This clonotype was seen at least ten times. The chain is built from TRBV20-1 and TRBJ1-1; weak D call: TRBD1 (5 bases). In germline, CDR1 is DFQATT, CDR2 SNEGSKA (reference sequence). V lost 7 bases, J lost 6 bases, and 18 bases lay in between. CDR3 length: 13 residues. CDR3 nucleotide sequence: TGCAGTGGTGCGAACCTCAGGGTCGCTGAAGCTTTCTTT. This codes for CSGANLRVAEAFF.

The chain couples TRBV5-6 to TRBJ2-7; 7 positions agree with TRBD1. The CDR3 sequence is 12 residues long. Germline V lookup: CDR1 SGHDT, CDR2 YYEEEE. V was pared by 5 bases and J by 1 base, with 0 bases of the junction left unmatched. The CDR3 sequence is CASRGQSYEQYV. The CDR3 nucleotides are TGTGCCAGCAGGGGACAGTCCTACGAGCAGTACGTC.

The CDR3 nucleotides read TGTGCCAGCAGTTTGAGACAGGGATTCTGGAACACCATATATTTT. Translated, it gives CASSLRQGFWNTIYF. This chain joins TRBV12-3 or TRBV12-4 and TRBJ1-3; 7 positions match TRBD1. Trimming took 3 bases from V and 7 from J; bases not matched to a gene: 9. This CDR3 has 15 amino acids.

The chain uses TRBV7-3 and TRBJ2-1, with TRBD2 identical over 11 bases. The germline V gene encodes CDR1 SGHTA and CDR2 FQGTGA. V dropped 11 bases and J dropped 8; count of bases not matched to a gene: 14. The CDR3 is 15 amino acids. CDR3 bases: TGTGCCTCGAAATTGAGGGGACTAGCGGAGGATGAGCAGTTCTTC. Its translation is CASKLRGLAEDEQFF.

V and J are TRBV5-1 and TRBJ2-3, with 9 bases aligning to TRBD2. The V and J ends lost 4 bases and 4 bases, in that order; junction bases with no gene match: 7. CDR1 and CDR2 (germline): SGHRS, YFSETQ. The CDR3 consists of 15 residues. CDR3 in DNA: TGCGCCAGCAGCACCCGGACTAGCGACGCAGATACGCAGTATTTT. This encodes CASSTRTSDADTQYF. Full variable domain (remainder filled in from reference TRBV5-1 and TRBJ2-3): KAGVTQTPRYLIKTRGQQVTLSCSPISGHRSVSWYQQTPGQGLQFLFEYFSETQRNKGNFPGRFSGRQFSNSRSEMNVSTLELGDSALYLCASSTRTSDADTQYFGPGTRLTVL.

CDR3 region: CASSPYPPEDYGYTF. The CDR3 bases are TGTGCCAGCAGCCCATATCCGCCAGAGGACTATGGCTACACCTTC. The chain uses TRBV7-2 and TRBJ1-2; no firm D call. The CDR3 is 15 residues long. V was shortened by 5 bases and J by 3 bases, with 16 bases between the two germline ends. Germline V gene lookup returns CDR1 SGHTA and CDR2 FQGNSA. The full variable domain, completed using reference TRBV7-2 and TRBJ1-2, is GAGVSQSPSNKVTEKGKDVELRCDPISGHTALYWYRQSLGQGLEFLIYFQGNSAPDKSGLPSDRFSAERTGGSVSTLTIQRTQQEDSAVYLCASSPYPPEDYGYTFGSGTRLTVV.

V gene TRBV15 combines with J gene TRBJ1-5; TRBD1 is a possible D gene (5 bases). With 1 base removed from V and 3 bases from J, the gap between germline ends came to 13 bases. The V gene's germline CDR1 is LNHNV and CDR2 YYDKDF (reference sequence). CDR3 length: 16 amino acids. The CDR3 nucleotides read TGTGCCACCAGCAGAGTGGGGACGGAAAACAATCAGCCCCAGCATTTT. Its protein product is CATSRVGTENNQPQHF.

The J gene is TRBJ1-6, the V gene TRBV5-6; D may be TRBD1 (6 bases). Germline V CDR1 and CDR2: SGHDT, YYEEEE. V lost 6 bases and J lost 10, with 11 bases in between. The CDR3 totals 12 residues. This CDR3 is CASNWGGSPLHF. Here the CDR3 DNA reads TGTGCCAGCAATTGGGGGGGCTCACCCCTCCACTTT.

A few counts support this clonotype. The CDR3 DNA reads TGCAGTGCTCCGAGGGCGGGGGGCGTCTACAATGAGCAGTTCTTC. As protein: CSAPRAGGVYNEQFF. V usage is TRBV20-1 and J usage is TRBJ2-1; TRBD2 aligns across 8 bases. Germline V gene sequence: CDR1 DFQATT, CDR2 SNEGSKA (reference sequence). CDR3 length: 15 amino acids. J lost 3 bases, V lost 5 bases, and 9 bases had no gene match.